The clone carrying this T cell receptor (beta chain) was counted a few times. Its cognate antigen is unknown. These data originate in a study of CD8+CD57+ T cells in acquired aplastic anemia. Researchers used genomic DNA as the template to profile TCR beta VDJ and CDR3. Using its own MiXCR run on the reads, TCRdb lists one record per CDR3 protein. Here the sample spans about 220,000 distinct CDR3 sequences, around 32% being singletons. Per germline, CDR1 SGHAT and CDR2 FQNNGV. The CDR3 covers 15 residues. Trimming removed 8 bases from V and 0 bases from J; junction bases left unmatched: 7. Study-wide results and caveats: Patients showed no significant difference from controls in CD8+ Simpson's diversity.

Sequenced input: sorted CD4+, CD8+, or CD8+CD57+ T cells (not recorded which) from PBMCs. This chain links TRBV11-2 with TRBJ2-7; TRBD2 matches at 10 bases. The clonotype originates from a human donor in good health, serving as a control. CDR3 in amino acids: CASGKLAGSSYEQYF. CDR3 in DNA: TGTGCCAGCGGCAAACTAGCGGGGAGCTCCTACGAGCAGTACTTC.